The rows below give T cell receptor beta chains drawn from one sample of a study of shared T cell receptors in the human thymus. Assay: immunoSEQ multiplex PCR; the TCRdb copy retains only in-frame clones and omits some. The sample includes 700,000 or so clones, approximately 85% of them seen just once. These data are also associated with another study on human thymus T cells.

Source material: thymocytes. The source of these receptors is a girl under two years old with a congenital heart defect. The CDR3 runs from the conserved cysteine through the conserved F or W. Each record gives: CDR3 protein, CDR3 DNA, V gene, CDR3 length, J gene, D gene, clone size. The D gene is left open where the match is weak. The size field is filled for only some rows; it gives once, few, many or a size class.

CASSQEAGQGGNQPQHF	TGTGCCAGCAGCCAAGAGGCGGGACAGGGAGGGAATCAGCCCCAGCATTTT	TRBV4-2	17	TRBJ1-5	TRBD1	-
CASSFRASGGYNEQFF	TGTGCCAGCAGCTTCCGTGCAAGCGGGGGTTACAATGAGCAGTTCTTC	TRBV5-4	16	TRBJ2-1	TRBD2	-
CASSTRGVFYEQYF	TGTGCCAGCAGTACGCGGGGGGTCTTCTACGAGCAGTACTTC	TRBV6-1	14	TRBJ2-7	TRBD2	few
CSVTGGADTEAFF	TGCAGCGTGACAGGGGGGGCGGACACTGAAGCTTTCTTT	TRBV29-1	13	TRBJ1-1	TRBD1	once
CASTTMTGYQPQHF	TGTGCCAGCACTACGATGACAGGTTATCAGCCCCAGCATTTT	TRBV28	14	TRBJ1-5	-	-
CATSRDRQGRETQYF	TGTGCCACCAGCAGGGATCGACAGGGGAGAGAGACCCAGTACTTC	TRBV15	15	TRBJ2-5	TRBD1	-
CASSYLGGSGNTIYF	TGTGCCAGCAGTTACTTGGGGGGCTCTGGAAACACCATATATTTT	TRBV6-6	15	TRBJ1-3	-	-
CASSYSRQNEKLFF	TGTGCCAGCAGTTACTCGCGGCAGAATGAAAAACTGTTTTTT	TRBV6-5	14	TRBJ1-4	-	-
CASSPNPTDTQYF	TGTGCCAGCAGCCCTAACCCCACAGATACGCAGTATTTT	TRBV7-2	13	TRBJ2-3	-	-
CASSYRGNEQFF	TGTGCCAGCAGCTACAGGGGAAATGAGCAGTTCTTC	TRBV6-6	12	TRBJ2-1	TRBD1	once
CASSLASGQLMNTEAFF	TGTGCCAGCAGCTTAGCATCGGGACAGCTTATGAACACTGAAGCTTTCTTT	TRBV7-6	17	TRBJ1-1	TRBD1	-
CAISMAGTHRPNEQFF	TGTGCCATCAGCATGGCCGGGACACACCGCCCCAATGAGCAGTTCTTC	TRBV10-3	16	TRBJ2-1	-	-
CASARGLWDTIYF	TGTGCCAGCGCTAGGGGGCTTTGGGACACCATATATTTT	TRBV27	13	TRBJ1-3	TRBD1	-
CASSSGRQGSGNTIYF	TGTGCCAGCAGCTCCGGCAGACAGGGCTCTGGAAACACCATATATTTT	TRBV5-8	16	TRBJ1-3	TRBD1	-
CASSVTGHFNQPQHF	TGTGCCAGCAGCGTAACAGGACACTTTAATCAGCCCCAGCATTTT	TRBV9	15	TRBJ1-5	-	-
CASSPTRTGINEKLFF	TGCGCCAGCAGCCCAACTCGGACAGGGATTAATGAAAAACTGTTTTTT	TRBV5-1	16	TRBJ1-4	TRBD1	-
CASSGSAPDTQYF	TGTGCCAGCAGTGGCTCTGCGCCAGATACGCAGTATTTT	TRBV2	13	TRBJ2-3	-	-
CASSSLAGGSSYTYNEQFF	TGTGCCAGCAGTTCACTAGCGGGGGGATCGAGCTACACCTACAATGAGCAGTTCTTC	TRBV27	19	TRBJ2-1	TRBD2	-
CASSSRLAGGQETQYF	TGTGCCAGCAGCTCAAGACTAGCGGGGGGGCAGGAGACCCAGTACTTC	TRBV9	16	TRBJ2-5	TRBD2	-
CASSWTAPANYGYTF	TGTGCCAGCAGTTGGACTGCCCCAGCTAACTATGGCTACACCTTC	TRBV6-5	15	TRBJ1-2	-	-
CASSPPRGTEAFF	TGTGCCAGCAGTCCACCGCGGGGCACTGAAGCTTTCTTT	TRBV6-5	13	TRBJ1-1	-	-
CASSTDREATNEKLFF	TGTGCCAGTAGTACCGACAGGGAAGCAACTAATGAAAAACTGTTTTTT	TRBV19	16	TRBJ1-4	TRBD1	-
CASSQEGRGGSPNEKLFF	TGCGCCAGCAGCCAAGAGGGACGGGGGGGCAGCCCTAATGAAAAACTGTTTTTT	TRBV4-3	18	TRBJ1-4	-	-
CASSAGGQPPEDGYTF	TGCGCCAGCAGCGCAGGAGGACAGCCCCCAGAAGATGGCTACACCTTC	TRBV10-1	16	TRBJ1-2	-	-
CASTDRAYNSPLHF	TGTGCCAGCACCGACAGGGCATATAATTCACCCCTCCACTTT	TRBV11-2	14	TRBJ1-6	TRBD1	-
CASSFSERGGWTDTQYF	TGTGCCAGCAGCTTTTCCGAGCGGGGGGGCTGGACAGATACGCAGTATTTT	TRBV7-2	17	TRBJ2-3	TRBD2	-
CASSLRDYQQETQYF	TGTGCCAGCAGCTTACGGGACTACCAGCAAGAGACCCAGTACTTC	TRBV7-2	15	TRBJ2-5	TRBD2	-
CASSPREPGQGKETQYF	TGTGCCAGCAGCCCCCGAGAACCGGGACAGGGGAAAGAGACCCAGTACTTC	TRBV9	17	TRBJ2-5	TRBD1	-
CASSNSGAHFSYEQYF	TGTGCCAGCAGCAATAGCGGGGCCCATTTCTCCTACGAGCAGTACTTC	TRBV7-2	16	TRBJ2-7	TRBD2	-
CASSLEGGYEQYF	TGTGCCAGCAGCTTGGAGGGAGGCTACGAGCAGTACTTC	TRBV5-6	13	TRBJ2-7	-	-
CASSVDGVGSNYGYTF	TGTGCCAGCAGCGTAGACGGGGTAGGCTCTAACTATGGCTACACCTTC	TRBV9	16	TRBJ1-2	-	-
CASSPRGVGGPASTDTQYF	TGTGCCAGCAGCCCCCGGGGGGTAGGCGGACCTGCTAGCACAGATACGCAGTATTTT	TRBV9	19	TRBJ2-3	TRBD2	-
CASSQVIAASHNEQFF	TGCGCCAGCAGCCAAGTGATAGCGGCCTCCCACAATGAGCAGTTCTTC	TRBV4-3	16	TRBJ2-1	-	-
CASALTGISYNEQFF	TGTGCCAGTGCACTGACAGGGATTTCCTACAATGAGCAGTTCTTC	TRBV27	15	TRBJ2-1	TRBD1	-
CASSPIGGDGYNEQFF	TGTGCCAGCAGCCCAATTGGGGGGGACGGGTACAATGAGCAGTTCTTC	TRBV11-3	16	TRBJ2-1	TRBD2	-
CASSGGAGGMNTEAFF	TGCGCCAGCAGCGGGGGGGCAGGGGGCATGAACACTGAAGCTTTCTTT	TRBV5-1	16	TRBJ1-1	TRBD1	-
CASSDRGRLDEKLFF	TGTGCCAGCAGTGACAGGGGGCGGCTGGATGAAAAACTGTTTTTT	TRBV2	15	TRBJ1-4	TRBD1	-
CASSVFGTEEKAFF	TGTGCCAGCAGCGTATTCGGGACTGAAGAGAAAGCTTTCTTT	TRBV9	14	TRBJ1-1	-	-